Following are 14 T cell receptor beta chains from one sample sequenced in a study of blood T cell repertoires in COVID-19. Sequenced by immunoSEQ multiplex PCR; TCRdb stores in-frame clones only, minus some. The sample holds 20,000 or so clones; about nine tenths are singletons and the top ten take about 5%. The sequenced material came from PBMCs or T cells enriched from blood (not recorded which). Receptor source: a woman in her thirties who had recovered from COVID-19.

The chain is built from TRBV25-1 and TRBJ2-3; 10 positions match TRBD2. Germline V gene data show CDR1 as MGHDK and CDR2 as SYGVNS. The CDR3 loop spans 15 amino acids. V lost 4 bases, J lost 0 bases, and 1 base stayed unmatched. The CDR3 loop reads CASSVLAGSTDTQYF. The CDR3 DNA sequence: TGTGCCAGCAGTGTACTAGCGGGGAGCACAGATACGCAGTATTTT.

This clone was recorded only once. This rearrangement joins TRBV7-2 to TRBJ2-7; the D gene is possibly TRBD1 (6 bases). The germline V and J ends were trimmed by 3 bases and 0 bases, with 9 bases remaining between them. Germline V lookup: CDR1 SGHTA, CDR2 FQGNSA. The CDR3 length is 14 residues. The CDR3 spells CASSFRQASYEQYF. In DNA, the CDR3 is TGTGCCAGCAGCTTTCGACAGGCCTCCTACGAGCAGTACTTC.

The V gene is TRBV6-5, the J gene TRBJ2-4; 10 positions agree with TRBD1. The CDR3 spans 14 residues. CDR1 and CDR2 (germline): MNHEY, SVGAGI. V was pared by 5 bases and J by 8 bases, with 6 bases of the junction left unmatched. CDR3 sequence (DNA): TGTGCCAGCAGTAGGGACAGGGGAATATACATTCAGTACTTC. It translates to CASSRDRGIYIQYF.

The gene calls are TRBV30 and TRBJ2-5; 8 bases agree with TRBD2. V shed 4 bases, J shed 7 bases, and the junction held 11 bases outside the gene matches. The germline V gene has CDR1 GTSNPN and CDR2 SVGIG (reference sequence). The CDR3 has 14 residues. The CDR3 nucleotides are TGTGCCTGGACCCTAGCGGGCTCAGGAGGGACCCAGTACTTC. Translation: CAWTLAGSGGTQYF.

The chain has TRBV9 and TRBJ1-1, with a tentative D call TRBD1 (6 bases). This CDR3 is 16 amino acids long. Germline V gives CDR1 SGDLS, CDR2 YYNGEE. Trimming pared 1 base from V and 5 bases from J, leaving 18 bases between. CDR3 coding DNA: TGTGCCAGCAGCGTAACGGGGGGCTCCCTTGGGACTGAAGCTTTCTTT. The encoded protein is CASSVTGGSLGTEAFF.

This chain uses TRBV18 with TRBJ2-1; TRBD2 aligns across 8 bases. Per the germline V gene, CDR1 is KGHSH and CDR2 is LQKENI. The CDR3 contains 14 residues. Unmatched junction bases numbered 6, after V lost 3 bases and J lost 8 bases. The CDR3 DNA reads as TGTGCCAGCTCACCTAGCGGGACAAGGGATGAGCAGTTCTTC. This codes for CASSPSGTRDEQFF.

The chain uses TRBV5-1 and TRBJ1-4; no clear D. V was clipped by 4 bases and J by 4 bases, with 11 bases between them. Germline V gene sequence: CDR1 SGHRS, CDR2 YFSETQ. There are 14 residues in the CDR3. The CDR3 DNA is TGCGCCAGCAGCCCGTTGGAGGGTAATGAAAAACTGTTTTTT. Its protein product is CASSPLEGNEKLFF.

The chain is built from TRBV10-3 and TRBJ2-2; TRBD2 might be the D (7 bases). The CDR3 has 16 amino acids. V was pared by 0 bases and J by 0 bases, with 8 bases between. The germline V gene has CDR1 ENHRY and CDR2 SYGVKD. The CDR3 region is CAISESGGPNTGELFF. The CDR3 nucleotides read TGTGCCATCAGTGAGTCCGGGGGGCCGAACACCGGGGAGCTGTTTTTT.

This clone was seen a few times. The CDR3 here is CASSLNSRHDGYTF. CDR3 in DNA: TGTGCCAGCAGTTTAAATTCCAGGCACGATGGCTACACCTTC. The gene calls are TRBV28 and TRBJ1-2; no firm D call. V was pared by 2 bases and J by 6 bases, with 13 bases between. CDR3 length equals 14 residues. The V gene's germline CDR1 is MDHEN and CDR2 SYDVKM.

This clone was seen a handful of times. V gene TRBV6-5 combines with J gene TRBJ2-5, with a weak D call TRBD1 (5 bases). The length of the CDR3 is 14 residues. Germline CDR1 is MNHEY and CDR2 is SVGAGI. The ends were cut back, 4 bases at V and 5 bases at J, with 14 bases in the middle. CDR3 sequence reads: CASSWGRVGETQYF. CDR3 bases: TGTGCCAGCAGTTGGGGCAGGGTAGGGGAGACCCAGTACTTC.

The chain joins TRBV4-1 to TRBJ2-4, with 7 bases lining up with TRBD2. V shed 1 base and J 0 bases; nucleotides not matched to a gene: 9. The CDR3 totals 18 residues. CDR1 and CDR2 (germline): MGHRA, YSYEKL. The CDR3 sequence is CASSQVSGGSIAKNIQYF. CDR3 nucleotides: TGCGCCAGCAGCCAAGTGTCGGGAGGAAGTATAGCCAAAAACATTCAGTACTTC.

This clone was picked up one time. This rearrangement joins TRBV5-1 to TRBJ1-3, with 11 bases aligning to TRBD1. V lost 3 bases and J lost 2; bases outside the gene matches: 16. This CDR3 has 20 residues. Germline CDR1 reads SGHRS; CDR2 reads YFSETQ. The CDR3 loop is CASSSFLGPGQGGTGNTIYF. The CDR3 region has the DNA TGCGCCAGCAGCTCATTCCTTGGCCCGGGACAGGGGGGGACTGGAAACACCATATATTTT. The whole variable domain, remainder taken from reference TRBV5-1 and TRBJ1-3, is KAGVTQTPRYLIKTRGQQVTLSCSPISGHRSVSWYQQTPGQGLQFLFEYFSETQRNKGNFPGRFSGRQFSNSRSEMNVSTLELGDSALYLCASSSFLGPGQGGTGNTIYFGEGSWLTVV.

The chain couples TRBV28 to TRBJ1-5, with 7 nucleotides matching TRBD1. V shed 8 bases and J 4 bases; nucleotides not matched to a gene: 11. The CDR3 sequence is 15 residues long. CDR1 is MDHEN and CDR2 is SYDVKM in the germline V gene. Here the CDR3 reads CASGHGQGVNQPQHF. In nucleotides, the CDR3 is TGTGCCAGCGGTCACGGGCAGGGGGTAAATCAGCCCCAGCATTTT.

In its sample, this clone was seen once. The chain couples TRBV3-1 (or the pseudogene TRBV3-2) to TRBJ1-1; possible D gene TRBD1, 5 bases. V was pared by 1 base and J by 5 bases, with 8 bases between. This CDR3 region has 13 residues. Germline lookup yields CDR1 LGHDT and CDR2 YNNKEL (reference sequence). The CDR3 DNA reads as TGTGCCAGCAGCCAAGTGGGGGGGACTGAAGCTTTCTTT. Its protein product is CASSQVGGTEAFF.